These T cell receptor beta chains were read from a single sample in a study of shared clonotypes between healthy human individuals. Repertoires were generated with immunoSEQ multiplex PCR, while TCRdb's copy carries only in-frame clones and drops some. This table holds under 1,900,000 clones, roughly 98.5% found once. Sequencing input: naive CD4+ T cells sorted from blood. Receptor source: a man aged 25 to 45 in good health. CDR3s include the opening cysteine and the closing phenylalanine or tryptophan. Fields, in order: J gene, V gene, CDR3 protein.

>TRBJ1-4|TRBV27
CASSPYTGGNEKLFF
>TRBJ2-7|TRBV6-5
CASRDPLYEQYF
>TRBJ2-7|TRBV27
CASKETGPYEQYF
>TRBJ1-3|TRBV30
CAWGGQGPGNTIYF
>TRBJ2-7|TRBV4-3
CASSQVGLAGGIAYEQYF
>TRBJ2-5|TRBV5-1
CASSFGQQETQYF
>TRBJ2-5|TRBV29-1
CSAWDIQETQYF
>TRBJ2-7|TRBV7-8
CASSHQVASGTAYEQYF
>TRBJ2-7|TRBV4-1
CASSQVPSGRFPYEQYF
>TRBJ1-1|TRBV2
CASLSGGFTEAFF
>TRBJ2-1|TRBV6-1
CASSEALPSGSGSYNEQFF
>TRBJ2-2|TRBV5-4
CASSPRTSGNAGELFF
>TRBJ2-7|TRBV6-6
CASIQDTLGSYEQYF
>TRBJ1-2|TRBV28
CASSPTLGQGKGGYTF
>TRBJ2-7|TRBV28
CASSPAGTSAAYEQYF
>TRBJ2-7|TRBV27
CASNPRAVHRHEQYF